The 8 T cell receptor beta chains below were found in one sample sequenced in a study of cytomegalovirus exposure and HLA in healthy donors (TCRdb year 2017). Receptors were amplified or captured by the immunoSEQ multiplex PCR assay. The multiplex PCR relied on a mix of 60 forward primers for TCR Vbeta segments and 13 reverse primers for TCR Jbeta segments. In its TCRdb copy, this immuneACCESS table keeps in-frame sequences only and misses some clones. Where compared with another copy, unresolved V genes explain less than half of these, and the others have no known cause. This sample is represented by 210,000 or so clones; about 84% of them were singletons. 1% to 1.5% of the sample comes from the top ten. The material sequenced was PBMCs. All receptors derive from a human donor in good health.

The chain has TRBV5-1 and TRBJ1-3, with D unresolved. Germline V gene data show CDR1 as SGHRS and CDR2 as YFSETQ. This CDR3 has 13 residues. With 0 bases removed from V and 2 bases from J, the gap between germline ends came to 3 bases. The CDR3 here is CASSLAPGNTIYF. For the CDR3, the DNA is TGCGCCAGCAGCTTGGCTCCTGGAAACACCATATATTTT. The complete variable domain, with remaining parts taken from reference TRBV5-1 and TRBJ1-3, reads KAGVTQTPRYLIKTRGQQVTLSCSPISGHRSVSWYQQTPGQGLQFLFEYFSETQRNKGNFPGRFSGRQFSNSRSEMNVSTLELGDSALYLCASSLAPGNTIYFGEGSWLTVV.

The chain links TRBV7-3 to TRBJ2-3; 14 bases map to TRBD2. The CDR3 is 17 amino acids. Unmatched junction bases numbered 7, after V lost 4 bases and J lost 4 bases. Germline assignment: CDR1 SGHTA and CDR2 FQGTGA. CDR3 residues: CASSSGTSGSSADTQYF. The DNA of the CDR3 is TGTGCCAGCAGCTCCGGGACTAGCGGGAGTTCTGCAGATACGCAGTATTTT.

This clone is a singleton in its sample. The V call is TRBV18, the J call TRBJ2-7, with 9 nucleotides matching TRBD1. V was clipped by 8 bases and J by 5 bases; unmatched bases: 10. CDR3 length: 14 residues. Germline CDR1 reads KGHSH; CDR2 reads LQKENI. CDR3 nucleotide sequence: TGTGCCAGCCGAGCCGGGACAGGGAGCGACGAGCAGTACTTC. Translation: CASRAGTGSDEQYF.

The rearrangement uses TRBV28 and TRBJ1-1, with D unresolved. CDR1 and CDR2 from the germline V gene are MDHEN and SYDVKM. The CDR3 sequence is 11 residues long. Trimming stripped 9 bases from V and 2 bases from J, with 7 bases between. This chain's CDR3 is CASRGNTEAFF. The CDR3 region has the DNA TGTGCCAGTCGAGGTAACACTGAAGCTTTCTTT.

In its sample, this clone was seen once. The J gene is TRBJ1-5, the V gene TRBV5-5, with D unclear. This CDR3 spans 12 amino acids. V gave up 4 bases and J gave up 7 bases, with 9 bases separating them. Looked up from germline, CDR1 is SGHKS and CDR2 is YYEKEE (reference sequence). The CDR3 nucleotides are TGTGCCAGCAGCGGTTTAAGCCAGCCCCAGCATTTT. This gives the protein CASSGLSQPQHF.

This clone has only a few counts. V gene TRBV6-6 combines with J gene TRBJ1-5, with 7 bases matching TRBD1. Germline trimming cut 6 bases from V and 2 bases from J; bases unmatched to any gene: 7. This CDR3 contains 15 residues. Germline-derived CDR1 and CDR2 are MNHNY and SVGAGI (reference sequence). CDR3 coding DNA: TGTGCCAGCAGGCCGAAAGGGACAGGCAATCAGCCCCAGCATTTT. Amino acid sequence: CASRPKGTGNQPQHF.

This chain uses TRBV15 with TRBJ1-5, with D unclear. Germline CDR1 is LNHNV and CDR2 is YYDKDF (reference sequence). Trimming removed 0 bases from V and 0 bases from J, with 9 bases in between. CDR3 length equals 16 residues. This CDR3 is CATSRDLKDSNQPQHF. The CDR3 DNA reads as TGTGCCACCAGCAGAGATCTAAAAGATAGCAATCAGCCCCAGCATTTT. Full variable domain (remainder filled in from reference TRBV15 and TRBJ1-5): DAMVIQNPRYQVTQFGKPVTLSCSQTLNHNVMYWYQQKSSQAPKLLFHYYDKDFNNEADTPDNFQSRRPNTSFCFLDIRSPGLGDTAMYLCATSRDLKDSNQPQHFGDGTRLSIL.

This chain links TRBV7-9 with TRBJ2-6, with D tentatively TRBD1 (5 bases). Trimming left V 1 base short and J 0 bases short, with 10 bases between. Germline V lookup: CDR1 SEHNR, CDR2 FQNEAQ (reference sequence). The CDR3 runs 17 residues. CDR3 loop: CASSLGSRDSGANVLTF. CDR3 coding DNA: TGTGCCAGCAGCTTAGGATCCAGGGACTCTGGGGCCAACGTCCTGACTTTC.